This T cell receptor (beta chain) was identified in a study of cytomegalovirus exposure and HLA in healthy donors. The wider study: HLA-typed donors were the source of 80 million to 90 million unique TCRs, which an early data release held.

The PCR had 60 Vbeta and 13 Jbeta primers. The table came from immunoSEQ multiplex PCR; TCRdb's copy has only in-frame clones and leaves some out. This sample has about 130,000 clones, with approximately 82% found just once. Between the trimmed V and J ends, which lost 3 bases and 5 bases, there was a span of 11 bases. In germline, CDR1 is SEHNR, CDR2 FQNEAQ (reference sequence). The CDR3 consists of 14 residues. The chain carries TRBV7-9 and TRBJ1-5, with D perhaps TRBD1 (5 bases). This receptor was identified in a man younger than 35 in good health and CMV-seropositive. The material sequenced was PBMCs. The CDR3 DNA sequence: TGTGCCAGCAGCTTCGCAGGGTTAGATCAGCCCCAGCATTTT. It is translated as CASSFAGLDQPQHF.